This T cell receptor (beta chain) emerged from a study of blood T cell repertoires in COVID-19. In the original analysis: Amplification with reference gene primers provided the estimates of nucleated cell counts. Some clones are missing from TCRdb's copy, which holds only in-frame ones; the method was immunoSEQ multiplex PCR. V and J calls and clone size are those listed in that table; D and trimming were worked out from the DNA. The sample records under 15,000 clones, 83% being singletons. The CDR3 length is 15 residues. Trimming cost V 3 bases and J 4 bases, with 14 bases left between them. Germline CDR1 is SGHKS and CDR2 is YYEKEE (reference sequence).

This chain uses TRBV5-5 with TRBJ2-1; a possible D gene is TRBD2 (6 bases). The sequenced sample was peripheral blood. This TCR was recovered from a middle-aged man with active or convalescent COVID-19. For the CDR3, the DNA is TGTGCCAGCAGCTACACGTCGGAGGGATACAATGAGCAGTTCTTC. Translating it yields CASSYTSEGYNEQFF.